The source of this T cell receptor (beta chain) is a study of control samples from healthy donors and cancer patients. TCRdb's table, derived via immunoSEQ multiplex PCR, lists solely in-frame clones and lacks some. The sample lists roughly 190,000 clones, 91% occurring once. This CDR3 comprises 13 residues. CDR1 is SGHAT and CDR2 is FQNNGV in the germline V gene. The junction had 2 bases not matched to a gene; V was cut back by 4 bases and J by 7 bases. This clonotype was obtained from a woman aged 25 to 39 in good health. The J gene is TRBJ1-4, the V gene TRBV11-2; 8 nucleotides align to TRBD1. Sequencing was carried out using blood. For the CDR3, the DNA is TGTGCCAGCAGCTACGACAGGGGTGAAAAACTGTTTTTT. Its protein product is CASSYDRGEKLFF.